This T cell receptor (beta chain) was recovered during a study of blood T cell repertoires in COVID-19. In the study overall: PBMCs, B-cell-depleted T cells, or T cells provided the cDNA or gDNA that made up the material.

There are a few counts of this clone. The CDR3 is 16 amino acids. V lost 2 bases and J lost 15; bases outside the gene matches: 18. Germline assignment: CDR1 SGDLS and CDR2 YYNGEE. The assay was immunoSEQ multiplex PCR, and TCRdb's table has in-frame clones only and misses some. The data contain 65,000 to 90,000 clones, about 90% of them singletons. This sequence joins TRBV9 and TRBJ2-1; 9 bases align to TRBD2. The source material was peripheral blood. This TCR was sampled from a human donor in a cohort sampled during active COVID-19. The chain's CDR3 is CASSVNPGAAGGLLFF. As DNA, the CDR3 is TGTGCCAGCAGCGTCAACCCCGGTGCGGCGGGGGGGCTTTTGTTCTTC. Drawing the rest from reference TRBV9 and TRBJ2-1, the complete variable domain is DSGVTQTPKHLITATGQRVTLRCSPRSGDLSVYWYQQSLDQGLQFLIQYYNGEERAKGNILERFSAQQFPDLHSELNLSSLELGDSALYFCASSVNPGAAGGLLFFGPGTRLTVL.